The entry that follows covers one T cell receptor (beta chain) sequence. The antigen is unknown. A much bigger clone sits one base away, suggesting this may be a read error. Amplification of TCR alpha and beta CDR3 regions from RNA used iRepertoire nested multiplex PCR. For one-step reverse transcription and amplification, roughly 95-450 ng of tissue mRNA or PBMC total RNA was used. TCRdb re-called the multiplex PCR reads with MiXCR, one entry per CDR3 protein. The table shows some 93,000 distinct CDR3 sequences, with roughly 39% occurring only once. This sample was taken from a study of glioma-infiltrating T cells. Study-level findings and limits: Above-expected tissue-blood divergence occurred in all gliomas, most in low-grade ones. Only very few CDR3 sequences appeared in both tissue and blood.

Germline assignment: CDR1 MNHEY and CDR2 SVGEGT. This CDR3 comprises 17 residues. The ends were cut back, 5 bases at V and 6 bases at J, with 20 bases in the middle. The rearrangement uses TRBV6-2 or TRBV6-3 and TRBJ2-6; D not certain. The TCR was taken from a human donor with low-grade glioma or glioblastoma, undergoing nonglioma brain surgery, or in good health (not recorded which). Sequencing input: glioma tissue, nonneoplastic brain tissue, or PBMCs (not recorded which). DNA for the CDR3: TGTGCCAGCAGTGAGTCTGTGACAATTACTGTGGCCAACGTCCTGACTTTC. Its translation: CASSESVTITVANVLTF.